The 25 T cell receptor beta chains in this list originate from one sample, sequenced in a study of T cells in localized non-small cell lung cancer (dated by TCRdb to the early 2020s). Receptor amplification or capture employed the immunoSEQ multiplex PCR assay. In its TCRdb copy, this immuneACCESS table keeps in-frame sequences only and misses some clones. Where compared with another copy, unresolved V genes explain less than half of these, and the others have no known cause. The sample has approximately 25,000 clones on record, about nine tenths of them singletons. About 7% of the sample comes from the top ten. Sequenced here: peripheral blood, sampled before any cancer treatment. The receptors stem from a woman aged 35-75 years with stage I lung adenocarcinoma.

V usage is TRBV5-5 and J usage is TRBJ2-2; no definite D call. The length of the CDR3 is 15 residues. Trimming pared 6 bases from V and 4 bases from J, leaving 16 bases between. Looked up from germline, CDR1 is SGHKS and CDR2 is YYEKEE (reference sequence). The CDR3 is CASTLSSTGTGELFF. The CDR3 DNA reads TGTGCCAGCACCCTTTCATCGACCGGCACCGGGGAGCTGTTTTTT.

The rearrangement uses TRBV7-2 and TRBJ1-1, with a tentative D call TRBD1 (6 bases). This CDR3 spans 15 amino acids. Trimming took off 5 bases at V and 7 bases at J, with 20 bases between the two ends. Germline values: CDR1 SGHTA, CDR2 FQGNSA. The chain's CDR3 is CASSLPSGDLDEAFF. The DNA for the CDR3 is TGTGCCAGCAGCCTGCCCTCAGGGGATCTCGATGAAGCTTTCTTT.

This clone has just one count. J is TRBJ2-5 and V is TRBV7-9; maybe TRBD2 (6 bases). CDR1 and CDR2 (germline): SEHNR, FQNEAQ (reference sequence). V was pared by 2 bases and J by 5 bases, with 9 bases between. The CDR3 is 13 residues long. The CDR3 coding sequence is TGTGCCAGCAGCTTATCCAGCGGGGAGACCCAGTACTTC. Translation: CASSLSSGETQYF. The full variable domain, its missing parts supplied by reference TRBV7-9 and TRBJ2-5, is DTGVSQNPRHKITKRGQNVTFRCDPISEHNRLYWYRQTLGQGPEFLTYFQNEAQLEKSRLLSDRFSAERPKGSFSTLEIQRTEQGDSAMYLCASSLSSGETQYFGPGTRLLVL.

The chain recombines TRBV7-6 with TRBJ1-1; D possibly corresponds to TRBD1 (5 bases). V lost 2 bases, J lost 1 base, and 8 bases lay in between. This CDR3 contains 14 residues. Germline values: CDR1 SGHVS, CDR2 FNYEAQ. CDR3 loop: CASSLSRGNTEAFF. The CDR3, as DNA: TGTGCCAGCAGCTTATCGAGGGGGAACACTGAAGCTTTCTTT.

The V gene is TRBV7-2, the J gene TRBJ2-7; tentative D call: TRBD2 (5 bases). This CDR3 is built from 13 residues. V lost 3 bases to trimming and J lost 5 bases, with 11 bases between them. The V gene's germline CDR1 is SGHTA and CDR2 FQGNSA. The CDR3 sequence is CASSFGPGDEQYF. The DNA for the CDR3 is TGTGCCAGCAGCTTTGGACCCGGGGACGAGCAGTACTTC.

The V and J genes are TRBV6-6 and TRBJ1-1; 10 bases match TRBD1. The CDR3 runs to 15 residues. Germline loops: CDR1 MNHNY, CDR2 SVGAGI (reference sequence). After removal of 4 bases from V and 5 bases from J, the junction contained 7 bases not matched to a gene. CDR3 sequence reads: CASSSNGQGVTEAFF. As DNA, the CDR3 is TGTGCCAGCAGTTCCAACGGACAGGGGGTGACTGAAGCTTTCTTT.

This clone was observed a few times. The chain links TRBV12-5 to TRBJ2-7; no reliable D call. The CDR3 spans 12 residues. CDR1 is LGHNT and CDR2 is FRNRAP in the germline V gene. V was trimmed by 1 base and J by 7 bases, leaving 8 bases between them. The CDR3 protein is CASGLEVGEQYF. The CDR3 bases are TGTGCTAGTGGTTTGGAAGTGGGGGAGCAGTACTTC.

The rearrangement joins TRBV19 to TRBJ2-6; D gene unclear. Germline V lookup: CDR1 LNHDA, CDR2 SQIVND (reference sequence). Trimming removed 6 bases from V and 0 bases from J, with 6 bases in between. This CDR3 comprises 14 residues. CDR3 nucleotides: TGTGCCAGTAGGGACGACTCTGGGGCCAACGTCCTGACTTTC. Its protein product is CASRDDSGANVLTF.

The chain combines TRBV27 with TRBJ1-1, with TRBD1 identical over 7 bases. Germline lookup yields CDR1 MNHEY and CDR2 SMNVEV (reference sequence). The CDR3 length is 18 residues. With V trimmed by 2 bases and J by 3 bases, 15 bases remained unmatched. In DNA form, the CDR3 reads TGTGCCAGCAGTTTACCTCAACCGGGACAGCCCCCCTACACTGAAGCTTTCTTT. As protein: CASSLPQPGQPPYTEAFF.

The rearrangement links TRBV7-9 to TRBJ2-7, with 14 bases aligning to TRBD2. With 3 bases clipped from V and 6 bases from J, the junction kept 4 bases outside the gene matches. Looked up from germline, CDR1 is SEHNR and CDR2 is FQNEAQ (reference sequence). The CDR3 extends over 15 amino acids. The DNA for the CDR3 is TGTGCCAGCAGCTTGGCCGGGACTAGCGGGAGCGAGCAGTACTTC. Its protein is CASSLAGTSGSEQYF.

This sequence joins TRBV7-2 and TRBJ2-7; D remains ambiguous. V was clipped by 3 bases and J by 4 bases, with 4 bases between them. The CDR3 runs 11 residues. Germline V gene sequence: CDR1 SGHTA, CDR2 FQGNSA. The DNA for the CDR3 is TGTGCCAGCAGCTTTAGGTACGAGCAGTACTTC. Translation gives CASSFRYEQYF.

The gene calls are TRBV5-4 and TRBJ2-1, with D perhaps given as TRBD1 or TRBD2 (7 bases each). The V gene's germline CDR1 is SGHNT and CDR2 YYREEE (reference sequence). Trimming pared 5 bases from V and 7 bases from J, leaving 16 bases between. The CDR3 totals 14 residues. CDR3 DNA sequence: TGTGCCAGCAGAAAAGCGGGACAGCGGAATGAGCAGTTCTTC. Its translation is CASRKAGQRNEQFF.

The rearrangement joins TRBV6-5 to TRBJ1-6; the D is unclear. The CDR3 totals 15 residues. V gave up 0 bases and J gave up 5 bases, with 8 bases separating them. Per the germline V gene, CDR1 is MNHEY and CDR2 is SVGAGI. The CDR3: CASSYSSGNNSPLHF. The CDR3 coding sequence is TGTGCCAGCAGTTACTCGTCCGGGAATAATTCACCCCTCCACTTT.

This clone was seen just once. J is TRBJ2-1 and V is TRBV7-8; 13 nucleotides align to TRBD2. The CDR3 has 19 amino acids. V gave up 5 bases and J gave up 8 bases; unmatched junction bases: 18. CDR1 SGHVS and CDR2 FQNEAQ come from the germline V gene. CDR3 nucleotides: TGTGCCAGCAGCGCCCGACTAGCGGGAGGAGCTTCGGCAGGGGATGAGCAGTTCTTC. Its translation: CASSARLAGGASAGDEQFF.

The chain couples TRBV10-2 to TRBJ2-2, with 12 bases identical to TRBD1. V was clipped by 8 bases and J by 12 bases; unmatched bases: 16. The germline gives CDR1 WSHSY, CDR2 SAAADI. The CDR3 loop spans 16 amino acids. As DNA, the CDR3 is TGCGCCAGCGGGACAGGGGGCCTCCTCTACTCACGGCAGCTGTTTTTT. It encodes CASGTGGLLYSRQLFF.

This clone was recorded a few times. V usage is TRBV4-3 and J usage is TRBJ2-3; possibly TRBD2 for D (5 bases). CDR1 and CDR2 (germline): LGHNA, YSLEER. Trimming took off 5 bases at V and 7 bases at J, with 19 bases between the two ends. The CDR3 consists of 15 residues. DNA for the CDR3: TGCGCCAGCAGCTCGGGCGGGTCAGAACCGAATACGCAGTATTTT. Encoded protein: CASSSGGSEPNTQYF.

The chain has TRBV11-3 and TRBJ2-2; D remains ambiguous. V shed 5 bases and J shed 7 bases, with 11 bases lying between them. The CDR3 spans 13 residues. The germline gives CDR1 SGHNT, CDR2 YENEEA. The CDR3 coding sequence is TGTGCCAGCAGCCGACTCTCGGACGGGGAGCTGTTTTTT. It encodes CASSRLSDGELFF.

The chain has TRBV9 and TRBJ2-7, with 9 bases identical to TRBD2. This CDR3 has 15 amino acids. Germline V gene lookup returns CDR1 SGDLS and CDR2 YYNGEE. With V trimmed by 3 bases and J by 1 base, 5 bases remained unmatched. The CDR3 DNA is TGTGCCAGCAGCGGTAGCGGGAGCGGGTCCTACGAGCAGTACTTC. Encoded protein: CASSGSGSGSYEQYF. Drawing the rest from reference TRBV9 and TRBJ2-7, the complete variable domain is DSGVTQTPKHLITATGQRVTLRCSPRSGDLSVYWYQQSLDQGLQFLIQYYNGEERAKGNILERFSAQQFPDLHSELNLSSLELGDSALYFCASSGSGSGSYEQYFGPGTRLTVT.

The chain joins TRBV5-1 to TRBJ2-5; tentatively, D is TRBD2 (5 bases). Looked up from germline, CDR1 is SGHRS and CDR2 is YFSETQ. Trimming stripped 5 bases from V and 5 bases from J, with 13 bases between. This CDR3 comprises 13 residues. In nucleotides, the CDR3 is TGCGCCAGCAGACTGCCGACGGGGGAGACCCAGTACTTC. Encoded protein: CASRLPTGETQYF.

This sequence joins TRBV18 and TRBJ2-6; no clear D gene. Per the germline V gene, CDR1 is KGHSH and CDR2 is LQKENI. CDR3 size: 15 residues. With 3 bases removed from V and 2 bases from J, the gap between germline ends came to 8 bases. The CDR3 region has the DNA TGTGCCAGCTCACCCCAAGGCACTGGGGCCAACGTCCTGACTTTC. It yields the protein CASSPQGTGANVLTF.

The rearrangement links TRBV5-1 to TRBJ2-3; no clear D gene. The CDR3 is 14 amino acids. V gave up 5 bases and J gave up 2 bases, with 12 bases separating them. Germline V CDR1 and CDR2: SGHRS, YFSETQ. CDR3 region: CASREGALTDTQYF. CDR3 coding DNA: TGCGCCAGCAGGGAAGGAGCCCTCACAGATACGCAGTATTTT.

The rearrangement joins TRBV10-3 to TRBJ2-5, with a weak D call TRBD1 (6 bases). The CDR3 spans 14 residues. CDR1 and CDR2 (germline): ENHRY, SYGVKD. V lost 2 bases to trimming and J lost 4 bases, with 11 bases between them. The CDR3 bases are TGTGCCATCAGTGAGAGGCAACAGGGAGAGACCCAGTACTTC. Translated: CAISERQQGETQYF.

The chain is built from TRBV11-2 and TRBJ2-7, with 7 bases lining up with TRBD1. Trimming at V came to 6 bases and at J to 4 bases, leaving 12 bases not matched to a gene. Germline CDR1 is SGHAT and CDR2 is FQNNGV. The CDR3 spans 15 residues. The CDR3 region has the DNA TGTGCCAGCAGACAAGGGGGCTCCTATATTTACGAGCAGTACTTC. Translating it yields CASRQGGSYIYEQYF. Full variable domain (remainder filled in from reference TRBV11-2 and TRBJ2-7): EAGVAQSPRYKIIEKRQSVAFWCNPISGHATLYWYQQILGQGPKLLIQFQNNGVVDDSQLPKDRFSAERLKGVDSTLKIQPAKLEDSAVYLCASRQGGSYIYEQYFGPGTRLTVT.

The rearrangement links TRBV11-2 to TRBJ2-5; the D is unclear. V was cut by 3 bases and J by 5 bases, with 19 bases left in between. The length of the CDR3 is 16 residues. In germline, CDR1 is SGHAT, CDR2 FQNNGV. The CDR3 reads CASSFSYSLGSETQYF. The CDR3, as DNA: TGTGCCAGCAGCTTCAGCTATTCGTTGGGCTCGGAGACCCAGTACTTC.

A single count supports this clone. The J gene is TRBJ2-7, the V gene TRBV7-9; D is uncertain. Germline V gene sequence: CDR1 SEHNR, CDR2 FQNEAQ (reference sequence). The CDR3 is 15 residues long. The V gene lost 2 bases and the J gene lost 2 bases, with 13 bases spanning the gap. This chain's CDR3 is CASSLSSAVAYEQYF. CDR3 coding DNA: TGTGCCAGCAGCTTAAGTTCTGCAGTTGCCTACGAGCAGTACTTC.